The following is a T cell receptor beta chain sequence with its context. Original processing notes: Amplified reference gene primers provided the basis for estimating nucleated cell counts. Method: immunoSEQ multiplex PCR; TCRdb's copy keeps in-frame clones and lacks some. V and J calls and clone size are as listed in that table; D and trimming were resolved from the DNA. The profile shows about 84,000 clones, 83% of them singletons. Per the germline V gene, CDR1 is SQVTM and CDR2 is ANQGSEA. This CDR3 contains 12 residues. Trimming took 2 bases from V and 9 from J; bases not matched to a gene: 4. The data belong to a study of blood T cell repertoires in COVID-19. Across the study: Collection of acute and convalescent COVID-19 samples took place in the United States, Italy and Spain. The analysed material was cDNA or gDNA that came from T cells, B-cell-depleted T cells, or PBMCs.

This sequence originates from an elderly woman with acute or convalescent COVID-19. Sequenced sample: peripheral blood. V gene TRBV29-1 combines with J gene TRBJ2-1; 7 bases are shared with TRBD1. The CDR3, as DNA: TGCAGCGTTGAACAGGGGGATGGTGAGCAGTTCTTC. Its translation: CSVEQGDGEQFF.